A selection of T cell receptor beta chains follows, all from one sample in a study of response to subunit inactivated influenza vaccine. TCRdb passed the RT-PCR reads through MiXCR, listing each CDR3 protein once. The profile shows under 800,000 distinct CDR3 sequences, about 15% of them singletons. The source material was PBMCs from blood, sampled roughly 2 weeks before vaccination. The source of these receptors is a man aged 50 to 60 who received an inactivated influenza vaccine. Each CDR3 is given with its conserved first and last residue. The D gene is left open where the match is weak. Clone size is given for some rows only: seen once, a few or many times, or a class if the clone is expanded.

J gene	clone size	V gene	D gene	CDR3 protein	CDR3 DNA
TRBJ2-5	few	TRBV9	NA	CASSVYVGSQETQYF	TGTGCCAGCAGCGTATACGTGGGCAGCCAAGAGACCCAGTACTTC
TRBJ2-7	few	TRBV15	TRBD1	CATSYSTGGGSYEQYF	TGTGCCACCAGCTATAGCACAGGGGGCGGTAGCTACGAGCAGTACTTC
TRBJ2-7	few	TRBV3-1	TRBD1	CASSPRTGGRYEQYF	TGTGCCAGCAGCCCTCGGACAGGGGGCCGCTACGAGCAGTACTTC
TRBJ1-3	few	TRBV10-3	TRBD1	CAVHRDSSGNTIYF	TGTGCCGTACACCGGGACAGCTCTGGAAACACCATATATTTT
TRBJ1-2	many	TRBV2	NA	CASRQNQGSYGYTF	TGTGCCAGCAGGCAAAATCAGGGGTCCTATGGCTACACCTTC
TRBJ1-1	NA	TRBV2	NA	CATRSRKVVNTEAFF	TGTGCCACCCGGAGTCGTAAGGTGGTGAACACTGAAGCTTTCTTT
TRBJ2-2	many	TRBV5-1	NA	CASSENTGELFF	TGTGCCAGCAGCGAGAACACCGGGGAGCTGTTTTTT
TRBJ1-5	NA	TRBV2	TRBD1	CASKQQGDSNQPQHF	TGTGCCAGCAAACAACAGGGGGATAGCAATCAGCCCCAGCATTTT
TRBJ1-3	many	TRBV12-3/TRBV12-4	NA	CASSPGLDTIYF	TGTGCCAGCAGTCCGGGTTTGGACACCATATATTTT
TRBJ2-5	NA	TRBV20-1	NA	CSATGRETQYF	TGCAGTGCTACGGGCCGCGAGACCCAGTACTTC
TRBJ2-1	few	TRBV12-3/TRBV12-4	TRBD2	CASNQGLADEQFF	TGTGCCAGCAACCAGGGACTAGCCGATGAGCAGTTCTTC
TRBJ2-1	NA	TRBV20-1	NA	CSAGSARSYNEQFF	TGCAGTGCGGGTTCGGCCCGCTCCTACAATGAGCAGTTCTTC
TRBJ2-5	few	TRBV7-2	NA	CASRGYQETQYF	TGTGCCAGCAGGGGGTACCAAGAGACCCAGTACTTC
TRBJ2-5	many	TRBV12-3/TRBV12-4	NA	CASSSGGGGPQETQYF	TGTGCCAGCAGTTCAGGGGGGGGGGGCCCACAAGAGACCCAGTACTTC
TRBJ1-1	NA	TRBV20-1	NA	CSARGSLNTEAFF	TGCAGTGCTAGAGGCAGTTTGAACACTGAAGCTTTCTTT
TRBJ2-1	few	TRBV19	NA	CATKDRYNEQFF	TGTGCCACCAAAGACCGTTACAATGAGCAGTTCTTC
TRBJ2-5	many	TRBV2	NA	CASSEAGRGRWETQYF	TGTGCCAGCAGTGAAGCAGGGAGGGGGCGCTGGGAGACCCAGTACTTC
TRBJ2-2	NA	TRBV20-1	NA	CSARDLGTTGELFF	TGCAGTGCTAGAGATCTTGGTACAACCGGGGAGCTGTTTTTT
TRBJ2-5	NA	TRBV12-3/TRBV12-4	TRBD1	CASSFWGQGDQETQYF	TGTGCCAGCAGTTTCTGGGGACAGGGGGATCAAGAGACCCAGTACTTC
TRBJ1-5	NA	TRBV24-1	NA	CATSDGTDNQPQHF	TGTGCCACCAGTGACGGGACGGATAATCAGCCCCAGCATTTT
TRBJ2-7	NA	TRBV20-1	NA	CSAYAGTSYEQYF	TGCAGTGCCTACGCCGGGACAAGCTACGAGCAGTACTTC
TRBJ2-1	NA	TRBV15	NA	CATSRSRTRNNEQFF	TGTGCCACCAGCAGATCACGGACAAGAAACAATGAGCAGTTCTTC
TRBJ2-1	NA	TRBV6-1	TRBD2	CASSRRLRLAGGGNEQFF	TGTGCCAGCAGCCGACGACTGCGACTAGCGGGAGGGGGTAATGAGCAGTTCTTC
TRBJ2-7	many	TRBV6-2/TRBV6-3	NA	CASSPGPGSYEQYF	TGTGCCAGCAGTCCGGGGCCTGGGTCCTACGAGCAGTACTTC
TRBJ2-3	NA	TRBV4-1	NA	CASSQAPLGKGTDTQYF	TGCGCCAGCAGCCAAGCGCCCCTAGGAAAGGGCACAGATACGCAGTATTTT
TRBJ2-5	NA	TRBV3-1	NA	CASSQALRETQYF	TGTGCCAGCAGCCAAGCCCTGAGAGAGACCCAGTACTTC
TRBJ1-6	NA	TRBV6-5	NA	CASSYRQDLDNSPLHF	TGTGCCAGCAGTTATCGACAGGACCTGGATAATTCACCCCTCCACTTT
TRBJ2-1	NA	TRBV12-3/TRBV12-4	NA	CASSLTNGNEQFF	TGTGCCAGCAGTTTGACAAATGGGAATGAGCAGTTCTTC
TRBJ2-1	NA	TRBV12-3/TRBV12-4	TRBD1	CASRNLGTAQFF	TGTGCCAGCAGAAACCTCGGGACAGCGCAGTTCTTC
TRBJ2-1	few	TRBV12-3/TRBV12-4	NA	CASSLDGLRSSYNEQFF	TGTGCCAGCAGTTTAGATGGACTCCGGAGCTCCTACAATGAGCAGTTCTTC
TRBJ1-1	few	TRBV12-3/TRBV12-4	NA	CASSLHEGSEAFF	TGTGCCAGCAGTTTACACGAGGGAAGTGAAGCTTTCTTT
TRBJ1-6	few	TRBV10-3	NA	CAIRFSQVTNSPLHF	TGTGCCATCCGGTTTAGCCAGGTTACTAATTCACCCCTCCACTTT
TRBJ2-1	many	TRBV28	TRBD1	CASRGQGAGSGSSYNEQFF	TGTGCCAGCAGGGGACAGGGGGCTGGTAGCGGGAGCTCCTACAATGAGCAGTTCTTC
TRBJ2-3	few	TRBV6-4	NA	CASRPGAGSGQDTQYF	TGTGCCAGCAGACCCGGGGCAGGGTCTGGGCAAGATACGCAGTATTTT
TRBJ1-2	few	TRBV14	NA	CASSQEGGSHGYTF	TGTGCCAGCAGCCAAGAAGGGGGATCACATGGCTACACCTTC
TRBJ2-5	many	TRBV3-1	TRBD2	CASSLAGTSGFETQYF	TGTGCCAGCAGCCTCGCCGGGACTAGCGGTTTCGAGACCCAGTACTTC
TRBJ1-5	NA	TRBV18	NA	CASSPPGGQPQHF	TGTGCCAGCTCACCGCCCGGAGGGCAGCCCCAGCATTTT
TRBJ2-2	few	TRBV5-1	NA	CASSLAWKDGELFF	TGCGCCAGCAGCTTGGCCTGGAAGGACGGGGAGCTGTTTTTT
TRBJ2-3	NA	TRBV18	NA	CASSPLPQGTSTDTQYF	TGTGCCAGCTCACCTTTACCGCAGGGAACTAGCACAGATACGCAGTATTTT
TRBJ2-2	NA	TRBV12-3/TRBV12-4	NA	CASSLDASDPITGELFF	TGTGCCAGCAGTTTAGACGCTAGCGACCCTATCACCGGGGAGCTGTTTTTT
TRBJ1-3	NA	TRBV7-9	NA	CASSLDGHTIYF	TGTGCCAGCAGCTTAGATGGACACACCATATATTTT
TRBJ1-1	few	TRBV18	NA	CASSPLRSENTEAFF	TGTGCCAGCTCACCATTGAGGTCCGAGAACACTGAAGCTTTCTTT
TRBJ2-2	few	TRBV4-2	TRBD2	CASTLAGGRIGELFF	TGTGCCAGCACCTTGGCGGGGGGGCGGATCGGGGAGCTGTTTTTT
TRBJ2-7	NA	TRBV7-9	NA	CASSLASRDARYEQYF	TGTGCCAGCAGCTTAGCGAGTCGGGACGCCCGCTACGAGCAGTACTTC
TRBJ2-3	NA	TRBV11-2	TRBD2	CASSLGLAAYSSTDTQYF	TGTGCCAGCAGCTTAGGACTAGCGGCTTACTCTAGCACAGATACGCAGTATTTT
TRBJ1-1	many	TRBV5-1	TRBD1	CASSTRTGVNTEAFF	TGCGCCAGCAGCACCCGAACAGGGGTGAACACTGAAGCTTTCTTT
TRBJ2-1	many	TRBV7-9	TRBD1	CASSLWRDRGNEQFF	TGTGCCAGCAGCCTATGGAGGGACAGGGGCAATGAGCAGTTCTTC